The entry that follows covers one TCR beta chain sequence. This clonotype was seen only once. Its antigen is not yet known. Qualities for individual bases were not recorded, and no much larger clone is one base off. One read gives only weak evidence. The record originates from a study of Graves' ophthalmopathy and Graves' hyperthyroidism listed by TCRdb under 2018. About the full investigation: Peripheral blood was collected at initial diagnosis, before any treatment. Following sample collection, hyperthyroidism patients were given methimazole at a starting dose of 30 mg daily, and ophthalmopathy patients were given high-dose intravenous methylprednisolone. In total, 135 blood samples were TCR-sequenced: fewer than 50 ophthalmopathy, some 75 hyperthyroidism and approximately 17 hyperthyroidism-to-ophthalmopathy patients. T-cell repertoires of thyroid tissue and blood were compared in six or seven hyperthyroidism patients. To tell Graves' ophthalmopathy apart from Graves' hyperthyroidism, and to predict which patients would progress to ophthalmopathy, the study relied on TCR beta repertoire signatures. To explore V-J signatures that separate ophthalmopathy from hyperthyroidism, a discovery set of about 98 patients was enrolled, consisting of about 45 with ophthalmopathy and under 65 with stable hyperthyroidism. An independent validation cohort comprised around 20 hyperthyroidism patients and 15 to 17 patients who later progressed from hyperthyroidism to ophthalmopathy. The roughly 100 discovery patients were randomly divided into training and test sets at a 7:3 ratio.

Hyperthyroidism was considered stable if no progression to ophthalmopathy occurred within 18 months of follow-up. Patients with hyperthyroidism were aged 18 to 65 years, had been newly diagnosed, and had a disease duration of less than 2 months. Patients with other autoimmune diseases, uncontrolled infections, pregnancy or lactation were excluded. Clinical symptoms, serum thyroxine, TRAb, thyroid ultrasound and orbital computed tomography were used for diagnosis. Using Ficoll-Paque density gradient centrifugation, PBMCs were isolated from 9.5 to 10 ml of fresh peripheral blood. Trizol reagent was used to extract the total RNA, and its quality was then checked on an Agilent 2100 Bioanalyzer. Study-wide conclusions, independent of this receptor: Sample size was not statistically predetermined, and group allocation was not concealed from the investigators. Ophthalmopathy was separated from stable hyperthyroidism by the 13-signature model with just under 90% sensitivity and just under 84% specificity in cross-validation and with 80%/75% in the test set. In validation, the model predicted ophthalmopathy progression with about 71% sensitivity and about 77% specificity; about a dozen predicted patients were CT-confirmed with GO in a median of around 6 months. Among expanded thyroid clonotypes with frequency above 0.001, most also showed up in blood, which suggests that blood repertoires may reflect the thyroid immune response.

The cysteine opens and the phenylalanine closes a CDR3 of 12 amino acids. Only the CDR3 region is kept as DNA, spanning 36 bases read in frame from base 1. V and J lose 4 bases and 4 bases, and a span of 7 bases separates them. TCR beta CDR3 regions were amplified from RNA transcripts for repertoire sequencing. The first round was an RT-PCR using HTBI primers with the Qiagen OneStep RT-PCR kit, and this first round was followed by a second-round multiplex PCR, then size selection and purification. Libraries were sequenced on an Illumina HiSeq2000 using paired-end 100 bp reads. As for how the authors treated the data: SOAPnuke was used to process the reads, throwing out any read that had adapters, had uncalled bases, had a mean Phred below 15, or lacked an exact constant-primer or identifier match. COPE v1.2.5 was used to merge high-quality paired reads. Each unique nucleotide sequence was defined as a clonotype, and clonotypes were aligned to IMGT TRB V, D and J references with MiTCR v1.1. The analysis was limited to V-J combinations with a frequency above 0.0001, which together covered 99.2% of the repertoires. For each V-J combination, a TCR clonal expansion and chaos score was defined as F50 clonal expansion divided by the chaos observed in the TCRdist matrix. Welch's t-statistics and random forest were used to reduce features to over ten V-J combinations, which were fed into a naive Bayes classifier. Thyroid-blood repertoire similarity was quantified with the Morisita-Horn index. TCRdb reprocessing: public reads trimmed at Q25 with fastp, clones called with MiXCR, in-frame beta chains kept. One record per CDR3 amino acid sequence lists the most common genes and DNA. The authors' filters were not applied to this entry. The sample table holds 400,000 or so distinct CDR3 sequences, of which approximately 15% were seen once. The ten biggest clones cover around 6.6% of the sample.

The chain links TRBV12-3 or TRBV12-4 with TRBJ2-5, with no confidently assigned D gene. The clonotype was recovered from a woman aged 18-29 years with stable Graves' hyperthyroidism. Donor details come from another sample of the same person, matched by shared clones. Sequenced input: peripheral blood. The DNA sequence is TGTGCCAGCAGTTCCAGGACAGAGACCCAGTACTTC. Its protein is CASSSRTETQYF.